The rows below give T cell receptor beta chains drawn from one sample of a study of control samples from healthy donors and cancer patients. Data came from immunoSEQ multiplex PCR; TCRdb stores just in-frame clones and leaves some out. Here the sample spans about 40,000 clones, approximately 89% being singletons. Sequenced sample: PBMCs. These receptors originate from a woman aged 60-75 years with lung cancer. Each CDR3 is given with its conserved first and last residue. The D gene is left open where the match is weak. A row's size may be missing; if present it is once, few, many or a size class.

v_gene,d_gene,abundance,j_gene,CDR3nt,CDR3aa
TRBV19,.,once,TRBJ2-3,TGTGCCAGTAGTATATCGGGAAATACGCAGTATTTT,CASSISGNTQYF
TRBV28,.,.,TRBJ2-7,TGTGCCAGCAGCCCACCTCCCCCAGGATCCTACGAGCAGTACTTC,CASSPPPPGSYEQYF
TRBV27,.,.,TRBJ2-7,TGTGCCAGCAGTTCCCGCCCAGGGGGAGGCGAGCAGTACTTC,CASSSRPGGGEQYF
TRBV5-1,TRBD1,.,TRBJ1-1,TGCGCCAGCAGCTTGGTGGGACAGGGTTTGACTGAAGCTTTCTTT,CASSLVGQGLTEAFF
TRBV7-9,.,.,TRBJ1-5,TGTGCCAGCAGCTTCCGGACAGCAGATCAGCCCCAGCATTTT,CASSFRTADQPQHF
TRBV18,.,.,TRBJ1-1,TGTGCCAGCTCACCGGAACGATGGGGGACTGAAGCTTTCTTT,CASSPERWGTEAFF
TRBV28,.,.,TRBJ1-1,TGTGCCAGCAGTTTTGCCACTGAAGCTTTCTTT,CASSFATEAFF
TRBV19,.,.,TRBJ1-5,TGTGCCAGTAGTATAGACGGACTGCTGAATCAGCCCCAGCATTTT,CASSIDGLLNQPQHF
TRBV24-1,TRBD2,.,TRBJ2-1,TGTGCCACCAGTGACCCCAGGCTAGCGGGAGAATTGAGTGAGCAGTTCTTC,CATSDPRLAGELSEQFF
TRBV4-3,.,.,TRBJ1-5,TGCGCCAGCAGTTTCAGTCAGCCCCAGCATTTT,CASSFSQPQHF
TRBV9,.,.,TRBJ2-5,TGTGCCAGCAGCTGGCGGAGCCAAGAGACCCAGTACTTC,CASSWRSQETQYF
TRBV3-1/TRBV3-2,.,.,TRBJ2-1,TGTGCCAGCAGCCGTTCGAAGAATGAGCAGTTCTTC,CASSRSKNEQFF
TRBV19,TRBD1,.,TRBJ1-1,TGTGCCACAAGGGGGGGACAGGGGAGGAACACTGAAGCTTTCTTT,CATRGGQGRNTEAFF
TRBV11-2,.,.,TRBJ1-3,TGTGCCAGCAGCTTAGAGCCCCACAGCGGAAACACCATATATTTT,CASSLEPHSGNTIYF